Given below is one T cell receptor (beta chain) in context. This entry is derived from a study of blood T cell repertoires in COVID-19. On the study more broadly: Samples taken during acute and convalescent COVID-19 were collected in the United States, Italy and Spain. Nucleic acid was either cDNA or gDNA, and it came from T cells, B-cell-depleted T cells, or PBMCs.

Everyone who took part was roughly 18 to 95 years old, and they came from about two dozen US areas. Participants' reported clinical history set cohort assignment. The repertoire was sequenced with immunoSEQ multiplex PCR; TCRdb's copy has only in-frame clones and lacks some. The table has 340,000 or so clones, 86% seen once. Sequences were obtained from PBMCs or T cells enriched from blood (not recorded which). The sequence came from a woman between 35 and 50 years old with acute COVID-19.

The DNA for the CDR3 is TGTGCCAGTAGGGCCACAGGGGGTCCCACTAAACAGTACTTC. Protein sequence: CASRATGGPTKQYF. V gene TRBV19 combines with J gene TRBJ2-7; 8 bases fit TRBD1. Germline V gene lookup returns CDR1 LNHDA and CDR2 SQIVND (reference sequence). V gave up 6 bases and J gave up 10 bases; unmatched junction bases: 14. The CDR3 extends over 14 amino acids.